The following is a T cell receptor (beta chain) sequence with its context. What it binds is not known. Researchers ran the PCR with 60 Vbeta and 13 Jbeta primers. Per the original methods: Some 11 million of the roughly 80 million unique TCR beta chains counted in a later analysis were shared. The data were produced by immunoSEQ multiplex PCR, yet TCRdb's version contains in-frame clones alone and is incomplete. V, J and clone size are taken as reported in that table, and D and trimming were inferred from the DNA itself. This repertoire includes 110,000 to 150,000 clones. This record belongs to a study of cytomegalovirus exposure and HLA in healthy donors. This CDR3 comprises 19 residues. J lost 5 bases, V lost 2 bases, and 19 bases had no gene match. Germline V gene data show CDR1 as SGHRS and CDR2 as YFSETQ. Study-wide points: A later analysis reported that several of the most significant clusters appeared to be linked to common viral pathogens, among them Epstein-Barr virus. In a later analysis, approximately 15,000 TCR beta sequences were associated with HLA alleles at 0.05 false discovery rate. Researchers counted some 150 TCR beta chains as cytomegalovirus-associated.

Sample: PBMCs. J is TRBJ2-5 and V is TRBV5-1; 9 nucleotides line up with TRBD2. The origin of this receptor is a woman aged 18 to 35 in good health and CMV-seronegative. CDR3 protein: CASSLGDYTEPSGGETQYF. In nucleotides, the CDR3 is TGCGCCAGCAGCTTAGGCGATTACACGGAGCCCAGCGGGGGGGAGACCCAGTACTTC.